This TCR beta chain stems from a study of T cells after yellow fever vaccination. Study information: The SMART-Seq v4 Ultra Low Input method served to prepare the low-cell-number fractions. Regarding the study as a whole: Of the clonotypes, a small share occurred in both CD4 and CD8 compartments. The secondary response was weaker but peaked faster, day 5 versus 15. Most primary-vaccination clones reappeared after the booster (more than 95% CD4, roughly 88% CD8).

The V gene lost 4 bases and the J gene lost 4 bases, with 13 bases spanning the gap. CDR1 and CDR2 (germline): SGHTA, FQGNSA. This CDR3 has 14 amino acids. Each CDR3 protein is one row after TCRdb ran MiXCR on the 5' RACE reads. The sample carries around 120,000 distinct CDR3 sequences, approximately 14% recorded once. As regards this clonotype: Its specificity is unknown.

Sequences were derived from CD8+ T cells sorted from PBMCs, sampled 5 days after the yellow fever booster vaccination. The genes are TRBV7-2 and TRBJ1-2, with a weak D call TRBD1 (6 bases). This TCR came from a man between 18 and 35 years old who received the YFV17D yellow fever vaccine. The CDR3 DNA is TGTGCCAGCAGCTCAGGGGTGACTGGCTATGGCTACACCTTC. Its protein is CASSSGVTGYGYTF. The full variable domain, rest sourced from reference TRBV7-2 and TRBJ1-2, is GAGVSQSPSNKVTEKGKDVELRCDPISGHTALYWYRQSLGQGLEFLIYFQGNSAPDKSGLPSDRFSAERTGGSVSTLTIQRTQQEDSAVYLCASSSGVTGYGYTFGSGTRLTVV.